Below are 18 T cell receptor beta chains sequenced from a single sample in a study of blood T cell repertoires in COVID-19. Produced via immunoSEQ multiplex PCR; TCRdb's table is partial and in-frame only. The repertoire holds 200,000 to 250,000 clones, with just over 90% as singletons. Sequenced input: peripheral blood. The source of these receptors is a man in his thirties or forties with acute or convalescent COVID-19.

The genes are TRBV28 and TRBJ2-2, with D tentatively TRBD1 (7 bases). Per the germline V gene, CDR1 is MDHEN and CDR2 is SYDVKM. V shed 1 base and J shed 5 bases, with 14 bases lying between them. This CDR3 is 16 amino acids long. The chain's CDR3 is CASSLFRGARTGELFF. In nucleotides, the CDR3 is TGTGCCAGCAGTTTATTCAGGGGGGCCCGGACCGGGGAGCTGTTTTTT.

The V and J genes are TRBV10-2 and TRBJ2-7; TRBD1 aligns across 7 bases. The CDR3 is 16 residues long. Germline V gene data show CDR1 as WSHSY and CDR2 as SAAADI. J gave up 1 base and V 0 bases, and 6 bases lay outside the gene matches. The CDR3 DNA follows: TGCGCCAGCAGTGAGTCGAGGGGGACAGTGTCCTACGAGCAGTACTTC. Protein sequence: CASSESRGTVSYEQYF.

This chain links TRBV2 with TRBJ2-1; 10 bases map to TRBD2. Germline CDR1 and CDR2: SNHLY and FYNNEI. The CDR3 spans 16 residues. Unmatched junction bases numbered 7, after V lost 6 bases and J lost 2 bases. Here the CDR3 reads CASSPLLAGAYNEQFF. The CDR3 DNA follows: TGTGCCAGCAGCCCCCTGCTAGCGGGAGCCTACAATGAGCAGTTCTTC. Combining the CDR3 with reference TRBV2 and TRBJ2-1 gives the whole variable domain EPEVTQTPSHQVTQMGQEVILRCVPISNHLYFYWYRQILGQKVEFLVSFYNNEISEKSEIFDDQFSVERPDGSNFTLKIRSTKLEDSAMYFCASSPLLAGAYNEQFFGPGTRLTVL.

V gene TRBV25-1 combines with J gene TRBJ2-7; 9 bases are shared with TRBD2. Trimming at V came to 6 bases and at J to 3 bases, leaving 18 bases not matched to a gene. The CDR3 consists of 18 residues. CDR1 and CDR2 from the germline V gene are MGHDK and SYGVNS. The CDR3 coding sequence is TGTGCCAGCAGAGAGGACAGGCAAGGTCTAGCGGGACACTACGAGCAGTACTTC. Its translation is CASREDRQGLAGHYEQYF.

The chain uses TRBV30 and TRBJ2-3, with D possibly matching TRBD2 (5 bases). Germline loops: CDR1 GTSNPN, CDR2 SVGIG (reference sequence). V was cut by 2 bases and J by 2 bases, with 17 bases left in between. The CDR3 length is 16 residues. CDR3 sequence: CAWSHGNGLITDTQYF. As DNA, the CDR3 is TGTGCCTGGAGTCACGGTAACGGACTGATCACAGATACGCAGTATTTT.

This chain uses TRBV5-1 with TRBJ2-1; 10 bases match TRBD2. V lost 0 bases to trimming and J lost 8 bases; unmatched junction nucleotides: 8. The CDR3 length is 16 residues. Germline V CDR1 and CDR2: SGHRS, YFSETQ. CDR3 residues: CASSLGLGAGGDEQFF. CDR3 in DNA: TGCGCCAGCAGCTTGGGTTTAGGAGCGGGAGGGGATGAGCAGTTCTTC.

The gene calls are TRBV10-3 and TRBJ2-7; D remains ambiguous. The V gene's germline CDR1 is ENHRY and CDR2 SYGVKD. This CDR3 is 12 amino acids long. V lost 4 bases, J lost 3 bases, and 7 bases lay in between. CDR3 sequence: CAISGGDYEQYF. The CDR3, as DNA: TGTGCCATCAGTGGCGGAGACTACGAGCAGTACTTC.

The rearrangement uses TRBV5-1 and TRBJ1-3; D is perhaps TRBD1 (5 bases). From germline, CDR1 is SGHRS and CDR2 YFSETQ. This CDR3 region has 16 residues. V was trimmed by 2 bases and J by 2 bases, leaving 14 bases between them. For the CDR3, the DNA is TGCGCCAGCAGCTTAGGTGAGGCCAGGGCTGGAAACACCATATATTTT. It translates to CASSLGEARAGNTIYF.

The rearrangement uses TRBV3-1 (or the pseudogene TRBV3-2) and TRBJ2-5; TRBD1 matches at 12 bases. The CDR3 runs 16 residues. The V gene end was trimmed by 4 bases and the J gene end by 4 bases; junction bases not matched to a gene: 7. The V gene's germline CDR1 is LGHDT and CDR2 YNNKEL (reference sequence). The CDR3 sequence is CASSLRDRGRGETQYF. CDR3 DNA: TGTGCCAGCAGCCTTCGGGACAGGGGGCGCGGAGAGACCCAGTACTTC.

The chain links TRBV6-6 to TRBJ1-5; no clear D gene. The CDR3 spans 13 residues. The V gene's germline CDR1 is MNHNY and CDR2 SVGAGI (reference sequence). V was trimmed by 0 bases and J by 5 bases, leaving 5 bases between them. The chain's CDR3 is CASSYSLDQPQHF. As DNA, the CDR3 is TGTGCCAGCAGTTACTCTCTCGATCAGCCCCAGCATTTT.

In regard to this clone: Its ends do not fully match the called genes, so a read error is possible. The V call is TRBV18, the J call TRBJ2-1; 8 bases are shared with TRBD2. This CDR3 has 15 amino acids. Per the germline V gene, CDR1 is KGHSH and CDR2 is LQKENI. The CDR3 DNA reads as TGTGCCAGCTCCCCACTAGCGGCCACCTACAATGAGCAGTTCTTC. Its translation: CASSPLAATYNEQFF.

The chain combines TRBV7-8 with TRBJ2-1, with D possibly matching TRBD2 (5 bases). CDR1 is SGHVS, CDR2 FQNEAQ, per germline. The CDR3 loop spans 13 amino acids. Trimming removed 4 bases at V and 8 bases at J, with 12 bases between. This CDR3 is CASSWRAADEQFF. CDR3 bases: TGTGCCAGCAGCTGGCGAGCAGCGGATGAGCAGTTCTTC.

The rearrangement links TRBV2 to TRBJ2-7; 8 positions agree with TRBD2. Germline assignment: CDR1 SNHLY and CDR2 FYNNEI. CDR3 length: 15 amino acids. V was clipped by 2 bases and J by 6 bases; unmatched bases: 9. CDR3 bases: TGTGCCAGCAGTGAACAAGCGGGAGTAGGTCTCGAGCAGTACTTC. Translated, it gives CASSEQAGVGLEQYF.

The rearrangement uses TRBV5-4 and TRBJ2-3; D possibly corresponds to TRBD2 (5 bases). Trimming removed 4 bases from V and 2 bases from J, with 14 bases in between. Looked up from germline, CDR1 is SGHNT and CDR2 is YYREEE (reference sequence). The CDR3 has 15 residues. CDR3 DNA: TGTGCCAGCAGCCTTGGATCTAGCTCCACAGATACGCAGTATTTT. Its protein is CASSLGSSSTDTQYF. The full variable domain, with the rest looked up from reference TRBV5-4 and TRBJ2-3, is ETGVTQSPTHLIKTRGQQVTLRCSSQSGHNTVSWYQQALGQGPQFIFQYYREEENGRGNFPPRFSGLQFPNYSSELNVNALELDDSALYLCASSLGSSSTDTQYFGPGTRLTVL.

The V gene is TRBV29-1, the J gene TRBJ2-1, with D perhaps TRBD2 (5 bases). V lost 5 bases and J lost 9, with 20 bases in between. The CDR3 spans 14 residues. CDR1 and CDR2 (germline): SQVTM, ANQGSEA. The CDR3 here is CSVNVLRAEGEQFF. Here the CDR3 DNA reads TGCAGCGTTAACGTCCTTAGGGCCGAGGGTGAGCAGTTCTTC.

This chain connects TRBV7-2 to TRBJ1-4, with a possible D match to TRBD1 (6 bases). The germline V gene encodes CDR1 SGHTA and CDR2 FQGNSA. V was clipped by 5 bases and J by 8 bases, with 12 bases between them. CDR3 length: 13 amino acids. CDR3 DNA: TGTGCCAGCAGCCTCCTTCAGGGGGAAAAACTGTTTTTT. Translating it yields CASSLLQGEKLFF.

The gene calls are TRBV5-1 and TRBJ2-1; the match to TRBD2 covers 12 bases. CDR1 and CDR2 (germline): SGHRS, YFSETQ. V was pared by 3 bases and J by 2 bases, with 0 bases of the junction left unmatched. The CDR3 spans 15 residues. The CDR3 loop reads CASSWTSGTYNEQFF. The CDR3 nucleotides are TGCGCCAGCAGCTGGACTAGCGGGACCTACAATGAGCAGTTCTTC. Looking up the rest from reference TRBV5-1 and TRBJ2-1 gives the full variable domain: KAGVTQTPRYLIKTRGQQVTLSCSPISGHRSVSWYQQTPGQGLQFLFEYFSETQRNKGNFPGRFSGRQFSNSRSEMNVSTLELGDSALYLCASSWTSGTYNEQFFGPGTRLTVL.

The chain is built from TRBV3-1 (or the pseudogene TRBV3-2) and TRBJ1-2; D is perhaps TRBD1 (6 bases). The CDR3 loop spans 15 amino acids. Trimming took 1 base from V and 5 from J, leaving 14 bases between them. Germline assignment: CDR1 LGHDT and CDR2 YNNKEL (reference sequence). The CDR3 loop is CASSQGGRGRYGYTF. CDR3 DNA sequence: TGTGCCAGCAGCCAAGGGGGCAGGGGTAGGTATGGCTACACCTTC.